The 10 T cell receptor beta chains given below trace back to one sample, sequenced in a study of OX40 agonist ivuxolimab in advanced cancers. Sequencing used immunoSEQ multiplex PCR; TCRdb keeps in-frame clones, though not all of them. The profile shows about 17,000 clones, just under 80% of them singletons. This material consisted of CD4+ or CD8+ T cells sorted from blood, taken in a trial of the OX40 agonist ivuxolimab. The source is an adult with an advanced solid tumor such as melanoma, head and neck, liver or kidney cancer.

V is TRBV5-8 and J is TRBJ2-4; 8 bases fit TRBD1. There are 16 residues in the CDR3. CDR1 SGHTS and CDR2 YDEGEE come from the germline V gene. Germline trimming cut 3 bases from V and 2 bases from J; bases unmatched to any gene: 7. CDR3 sequence (DNA): TGTGCCAGCAGCTCACAGGGGGAAGGGACCAAAAACATTCAGTACTTC. Protein product: CASSSQGEGTKNIQYF.

This clone is labeled as medium-sized. The chain combines TRBV5-6 with TRBJ2-7; D is unresolved. Germline loops: CDR1 SGHDT, CDR2 YYEEEE. CDR3 size: 12 residues. Trimming pared 0 bases from V and 9 bases from J, leaving 10 bases between. In nucleotides, the CDR3 is TGTGCCAGCAGCTTGGAGGACGGGTGGCAGTACTTC. Its protein is CASSLEDGWQYF.

The chain uses TRBV27 and TRBJ1-2, with D unclear. The germline V gene has CDR1 MNHEY and CDR2 SMNVEV (reference sequence). Trimming left V 0 bases short and J 8 bases short, with 7 bases between. This CDR3 region has 12 residues. The CDR3 spells CASSLSKGGYTF. The DNA of the CDR3 is TGTGCCAGCAGTTTATCGAAGGGAGGCTACACCTTC.

V gene TRBV6-5 combines with J gene TRBJ2-2; D gene uncertain. V gave up 5 bases and J gave up 4 bases, with 8 bases separating them. The CDR3 sequence is 13 residues long. The germline gives CDR1 MNHEY, CDR2 SVGAGI. The CDR3 bases are TGTGCCAGCAGTATTTTTTCCACCGGGGAGCTGTTTTTT. Encoded protein: CASSIFSTGELFF.

In its sample, this clone ranks as medium-sized. This chain connects TRBV5-4 to TRBJ2-7, with 10 bases identical to TRBD1. With 3 bases clipped from V and 5 bases from J, the junction kept 11 bases outside the gene matches. The length of the CDR3 is 16 residues. Germline-derived CDR1 and CDR2 are SGHNT and YYREEE (reference sequence). The CDR3 spells CASSSRSRDRGDEQYF. CDR3 in DNA: TGTGCCAGCAGCTCCCGGTCTAGGGACAGGGGTGACGAGCAGTACTTC.

The genes are TRBV18 and TRBJ1-2; weak D call: TRBD1 (5 bases). Germline CDR1 is KGHSH and CDR2 is LQKENI. This CDR3 has 14 amino acids. Trimming shortened V by 10 bases and J by 2 bases, and 17 bases separated the two germline ends. The CDR3 sequence is CATANRRVNYGYTF. CDR3 DNA sequence: TGTGCCACCGCCAACAGGCGGGTCAACTATGGCTACACCTTC.

The chain has TRBV10-2 and TRBJ2-3; 8 bases are a match to TRBD2. Germline V gene lookup returns CDR1 WSHSY and CDR2 SAAADI. The CDR3 runs 16 residues. The V gene end was trimmed by 6 bases and the J gene end by 0 bases; junction bases not matched to a gene: 8. The CDR3 region has the DNA TGCGCCAGCAGCCCGAGGCCTAGCGGGAGCACAGATACGCAGTATTTT. This sequence encodes CASSPRPSGSTDTQYF.

The chain recombines TRBV4-3 with TRBJ1-2; 7 nucleotides agree with TRBD1. Germline lookup yields CDR1 LGHNA and CDR2 YSLEER. The length of the CDR3 is 15 residues. V dropped 2 bases and J dropped 4; count of bases not matched to a gene: 7. CDR3 DNA: TGCGCCAGCAGCCAAACCCCGGACAGGAGCTATGGCTACACCTTC. Amino acid sequence: CASSQTPDRSYGYTF.

The V call is TRBV11-2, the J call TRBJ2-7, with D tentatively TRBD2 (7 bases). V lost 5 bases and J lost 3, with 17 bases in between. The CDR3 extends over 15 amino acids. Germline assignment: CDR1 SGHAT and CDR2 FQNNGV. The CDR3: CASSHWRGPLYEQYF. CDR3 bases: TGTGCCAGCAGCCATTGGCGGGGGCCTCTCTACGAGCAGTACTTC.

The DNA of the CDR3 is TGTGCCAGCTACTCAGGGGGCCTCGAGCAGTACTTC. Its translation is CASYSGGLEQYF. This chain links TRBV11-3 with TRBJ2-7, with 8 bases matching TRBD1. The J segment lost 6 bases and the V segment lost 8 bases, leaving 6 bases of the junction unmatched. The germline V gene encodes CDR1 SGHNT and CDR2 YENEEA. The length of the CDR3 is 12 residues.